Listed here is a single T cell receptor (beta chain). Antigen: not known. These data belong to a study of T cell responses to AZD1222 COVID-19 vaccine. General study results and limits: Across spike, vaccine-associated CD4 TCRs were found, dominant at 160-218 and 743-854. None of the repertoires were sampled until the peak T cell response had passed. It was only a handful of AZD1222 recipients who were seropositive at baseline.

The repertoire was sequenced with immunoSEQ multiplex PCR; TCRdb's copy has only in-frame clones and lacks some. The top ten clones hold approximately 5.6% of a sample with just under 150,000 clones, approximately 86% of them seen once. The sample was peripheral blood, taken 28 days after the second dose of the MenACWY control vaccine. This clonotype was sampled from an adult who received the MenACWY meningococcal vaccine as a control.

The CDR3: CASHREFGNEQFF. CDR3 sequence (DNA): TGTGCCAGCCACAGGGAATTCGGCAATGAGCAGTTCTTC. The chain joins TRBV2 to TRBJ2-1; possible D gene TRBD1, 6 bases. V was clipped by 8 bases and J by 6 bases, with 14 bases between them. From germline, CDR1 is SNHLY and CDR2 FYNNEI. The CDR3 runs to 13 residues.